This T cell receptor (beta chain) was identified in a study of T-cell memory formation after mild COVID-19. Whole-study results and caveats: That cross-reactive memory joined was suggested by some responding clones appearing in pre-infection memory.

On this clonotype: The antigen is not known.

Deletions cut 4 bases from V and 8 bases from J, with 15 bases between. CDR1 SGHRS and CDR2 YFSETQ come from the germline V gene. CDR3 length equals 14 residues. TCRdb re-derived calls from the 5' RACE reads in MiXCR, one entry per CDR3 protein. In the table there are 470,000 or so distinct CDR3 sequences, roughly 18% of which are singletons. This chain joins TRBV5-1 and TRBJ1-4; possibly TRBD1 for D (6 bases). Sequenced sample: PBMCs or a T cell subset sorted from them (not recorded which). This TCR derives from a young man who had mild COVID-19 (a few samples of this study predate the infection). Cell type and time point are not known. CDR3 nucleotides: TGCGCCAGCAGCAACAGGGTAGGCTCCGAAAAACTGTTTTTT. Encoded protein: CASSNRVGSEKLFF.